This T cell receptor beta chain was captured in a study of cytomegalovirus exposure and HLA in healthy donors (dated by TCRdb to about 2017). A note on the overall study: An earlier analysis of approximately 640 of the donors reported roughly 300 Gb of sequence data and roughly 100 million unique TCR beta sequences from 150 million to 200 million T cells. An early release that covered roughly 600 HLA-typed donors contained about 290 gigabases of sequencing data and tens of millions of unique TCR sequences. Of the roughly 410 genotyped donors, 81% were placed in the genetic ancestry cluster associated with self-reported Caucasian donors. The study aimed to test whether signatures of past pathogen exposure could be identified by cataloging public T cell receptors. The study used immunosequencing to profile the T cell repertoires of under 700 subjects and linked those repertoires to cytomegalovirus serostatus. A separate validation cohort of roughly 110 different subjects was used in addition to the roughly 700-subject first cohort. To predict cytomegalovirus infection status, the study brought together high-throughput TCR immunosequencing, statistical association of individual TCRs with disease status, and machine learning. To study patterns of TCR occurrence, a later analysis re-analyzed previously published TCR beta repertoires from under 750 donors and added high-resolution HLA genotyping. Rather than drawing on any new phenotypic data, the later analysis identified candidate immune exposures from TCR beta sequences and the way those sequences occurred across donors. An earlier analysis of about 620 of the donors applied high-throughput TCR beta sequencing to assess whether each TCR beta V gene segment acted as functional or pseudogenic. Donor age, sex, ethnicity and CMV serostatus were collected together with the repertoire data. A later genetic analysis took genome-wide SNP genotypes for 398 of the 666 donors and used that subset as a discovery cohort. All discovery cohort repertoires had been generated on a single sequencing platform. Class I and class II HLA loci were covered by the typing at four-digit resolution. Typing coverage differed by locus: A, B, C, DRB1 and DQB1 were typed in about 629-640 donors, DQA1 in 500 to 550, DPA1 in approximately 610, and DPB1 in around 440. A few DR-DQ haplotypes were treated as single units for association and clustering because of strong linkage in the cohort. Among a few hundred genotyped donors of the cohort, an average of about 240,000 unique TCR beta nucleotide sequences were sequenced per donor, around a sixth of them non-productive. Overall study results and their limits: The cohort was sequenced for TCR beta chains only, and without alpha or paired-chain data the features that could be detected were limited. In a later analysis, most CMV-associated TCR beta chains were found to appear HLA-restricted, with HLA associations seemingly driven largely by CMV exposure. An association between a missense DCLRE1C variant and V-gene and J-gene trimming of TCR beta chains was found in a later genetic analysis and replicated in an independent cohort. In a later analysis, HLA-associated TCR beta chains were found to be more clonally expanded and to have lower generation probabilities than equally common non-associated chains. HLA typing was unavailable for some donors at each locus, so association tests used only the typed subset. A cluster of highly shared sequence variants was judged likely to be a technical artifact of the sequencing pipeline. Across donors, most TCR sequences were observed very rarely, whereas some public TCRs were present in many individuals. A further reported finding was that TCR beta sequences accurately predicted the HLA-A and HLA-B alleles for most subjects in the first cohort. Three of the identified cytomegalovirus-associated TCR beta chains were confirmed in vitro to be specific for cytomegalovirus antigens. A later analysis associated about 18,000 TCR beta sequences with specific HLA alleles at a false discovery rate of 0.05. Several of the top co-occurrence clusters appeared to be linked to parvovirus B19, influenza, CMV and Epstein-Barr virus, according to a later analysis. In both the original and validation cohorts, the classifier was reported to diagnose cytomegalovirus status with high specificity and sensitivity. Some IMGT-functional V segments, including TRBV6-2 and TRBV6-3, could not be told apart with the 87-base-pair reads, so those segments were excluded. Because counts were too low, seventeen rarely observed V segments, including chromosome 9 orphons, were left out of the earlier analysis of 587 of the donors. A total of roughly 160 TCR beta chains were listed by the study as associated with cytomegalovirus. In a later genetic analysis, fewer N-insertions in productive TCRs were reported among donors in an Asian-associated ancestry cluster than the roughly 700-donor mean. According to the authors, the approach could potentially be generalized to other disease states and immunological phenotypes. In an earlier analysis of fewer than 750 of the donors, most TCR beta V segments were observed in productive rearrangements about 90% or about 30% of the time, broadly matching IMGT annotations. Sequencing depth was assumed to be roughly uniform across donors in the presence/absence analyses, though that assumption may not hold. A later analysis found that TCR association rates varied across HLA loci, with DRB1 alleles showing the most associated TCRs and HLA-C alleles the fewest. CMV serostatus was the only immune exposure information available for the cohort. Correlated functional status among segregating V segments might reflect linkage disequilibrium, but an unknown experimental factor could not be ruled out. Strong co-occurrence of HLA alleles, especially DR and DQ, made assigning TCR associations to individual alleles difficult.

The library was prepared using the immunoSEQ multiplex PCR assay. For the multiplex PCR, a mixture combining 60 forward primers for TCR Vbeta segments and 13 reverse primers for TCR Jbeta segments was used. A multiplex PCR assay on genomic DNA amplified the CDR3 region of rearranged TCR beta genes. Amplified TCR beta libraries were sequenced as 87-base-pair reads on the Illumina HiSeq System. For the original study's pipeline: In a later analysis, 70 million to 95 million unique TCR beta chains were counted across the 650 to 750 repertoires, and roughly 11 million of these chains were shared by at least two donors. Raw reads were error-corrected and collapsed into unique sequences with a nearest-neighbor algorithm that merged closely related sequences to remove PCR and sequencing errors. Alignment of CDR3 sequences to IMGT reference sequences was used to assign V, D and J gene segments. Each retained sequence needed at least a six-nucleotide match to both a V gene segment and a J gene segment. A rearrangement counted as productive if the CDR3 had no stop codons and remained in frame with V and J, and every other rearrangement counted as non-productive. Following IMGT convention, CDR3 was defined as the stretch from the second conserved V-encoded cysteine up to the conserved J-encoded phenylalanine. The earlier analysis of 587 of the donors excluded any sequence lacking an unambiguous match to a single V gene segment. An earlier analysis of fewer than 750 of the donors classified V segments as functional when productive rearrangements were above 56.7% and as segregating when the standard deviation between donors was above 5%. A statistical classification framework was built to diagnose cytomegalovirus status from the catalog of TCR beta chain sequences. In a later analysis, TCR nucleotide sequences were compared against IMGT/GENE-DB human TR gene sequences so that V and J genes could be assigned. The TCRdist pipeline was used in a later analysis to assign CDR3 sequences and most-parsimonious VDJ recombination scenarios. A later analysis defined each TCR beta chain by its CDR3 amino acid sequence plus V-gene family, and excluded reads lacking a unique V-gene family. A later analysis removed 592 highly shared, low-generation-probability nucleotide sequences to deal with suspected cross-contamination and a sequencing artifact. For each public chain, a later analysis derived a clonal expansion index from normalized ranks of inferred template counts within each repertoire. In a later analysis, generation probabilities were computed using a VDJ recombination model fitted to out-of-frame rearrangements, and the results were checked against IGoR. In a later analysis, TCR-TCR, TCR-HLA and TCR-CMV co-occurrence was scored with hypergeometric tests, and a repertoire-size bias correction was applied to TCR pairs. False discovery rates were estimated in a later analysis by permuting HLA or CMV assignments 20 times. A later analysis grouped co-occurring TCRs with DBSCAN, adding TCRdist sequence similarity when clustering within HLA-allele-positive subsets. Repertoires with fewer than 30,000 or more than 120,000 public chains were left out of co-occurrence clustering, as were four to six repertoires with anomalous nucleotide sharing. TCRdb carries this immuneACCESS record with in-frame sequences only. Its versions omit some clonotypes, under half of them owing to an unresolved V gene in the studies checked, with the rest unexplained. That table furnishes V, J and clone size, whereas the DNA furnished D and trimming. The sample yields about 200,000 clones; almost 70% were counted once. 2.6% of the sample lies in the top ten.

The cohort comprised 666 healthy bone marrow donors. At the time of sampling, all cohort members were nominally healthy, though unrecorded immune exposures were likely present. The donor was CMV seropositive and was included in the group of about 290 seropositive cohort members. Every donor gave a peripheral blood sample, and the peripheral blood mononuclear cells from that sample were used for TCR beta sequencing. The Qiagen DNeasy Blood Extraction Kit was used to extract genomic DNA from the blood cell samples. Of note for this clone: The antigen this receptor binds is unknown. Per-nucleotide qualities are absent, and no much larger clonotype sits a single base away.

V is trimmed back by 4 bases and J by 5 bases, and the junction contains 8 bases that no gene match accounts for. The CDR3 runs 14 amino acids, cysteine and phenylalanine included. Only CDR3 DNA is held: 42 bases, read in frame from base 1. CDR1 is given as SGHTS and CDR2 as YDEGEE, both from the germline V gene. Input material: PBMCs. The source is a middle-aged man in good health and CMV-seropositive. The chain was built from TRBV5-8 and TRBJ1-2; 7 bases in between match TRBD1. The CDR3 region: CASSKRTGVYGYTF. At the DNA level, the sequence is TGTGCCAGCAGCAAAAGGACAGGAGTTTATGGCTACACCTTC.